This TCR beta chain was recovered during a study of identical twins. The study, taken as a whole, reports: For out-of-frame alpha sequences shared by twins, low generation probability was in excess. While abundant cord blood beta clonotypes carried fewer insertions, memory repertoires showed no such pattern.

The donors were all healthy and Caucasian. With 5 bases removed from V and 4 bases from J, the gap between germline ends came to 13 bases. From germline, CDR1 is DFQATT and CDR2 SNEGSKA (reference sequence). The CDR3 is 13 amino acids. This clonotype was observed many times. Its specificity is unknown. TCRdb itself ran the 5' RACE reads through MiXCR, one entry per CDR3 protein. The sample lists about 890,000 distinct CDR3 sequences; 12% were seen once. The data also belong to a second study, concerning yellow fever vaccine responses in identical twins.

The source material was PBMCs. V gene TRBV20-1 combines with J gene TRBJ2-3; TRBD2 is a possible D gene (7 bases). The receptor was derived from a woman aged 18-35 years in good health. CDR3 DNA sequence: TGCAGTGCTGGGGGGGCCGGCCCAGATACGCAGTATTTT. As protein: CSAGGAGPDTQYF.